This T cell receptor (beta chain) was obtained from a study of blood T cell repertoires in COVID-19. Generated by immunoSEQ multiplex PCR, the TCRdb table keeps only in-frame clones and is missing some. The table has tens of thousands of clones, roughly 90% seen once. Germline V gene lookup returns CDR1 SGDLS and CDR2 YYNGEE. This CDR3 is built from 15 residues. V was shortened by 0 bases and J by 4 bases, with 11 bases between the two germline ends. The clonotype comes from a man aged 50 to 60 with acute or convalescent COVID-19. V gene TRBV9 combines with J gene TRBJ2-1, with D perhaps TRBD1 (6 bases). The sequenced sample was peripheral blood. The CDR3: CASSVAGTPYNEQFF. Here the CDR3 DNA reads TGTGCCAGCAGCGTAGCGGGGACACCATACAATGAGCAGTTCTTC.